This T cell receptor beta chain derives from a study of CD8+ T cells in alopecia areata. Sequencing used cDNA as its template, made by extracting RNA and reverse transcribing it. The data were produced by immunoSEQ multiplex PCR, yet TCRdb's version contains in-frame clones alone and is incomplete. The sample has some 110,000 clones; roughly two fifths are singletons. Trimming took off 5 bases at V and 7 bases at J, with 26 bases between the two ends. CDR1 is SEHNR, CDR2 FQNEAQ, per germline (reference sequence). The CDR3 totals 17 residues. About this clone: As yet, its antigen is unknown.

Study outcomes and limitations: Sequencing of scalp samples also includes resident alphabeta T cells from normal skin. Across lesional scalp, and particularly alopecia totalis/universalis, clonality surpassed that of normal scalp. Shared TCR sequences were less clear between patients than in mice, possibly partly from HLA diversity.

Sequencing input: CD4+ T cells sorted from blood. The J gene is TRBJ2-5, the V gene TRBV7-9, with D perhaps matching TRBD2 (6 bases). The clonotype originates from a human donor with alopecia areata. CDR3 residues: CASSPPIQRAPRRTQYF. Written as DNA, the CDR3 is TGTGCCAGCAGCCCCCCGATCCAGCGGGCCCCACGGCGGACCCAGTACTTC.